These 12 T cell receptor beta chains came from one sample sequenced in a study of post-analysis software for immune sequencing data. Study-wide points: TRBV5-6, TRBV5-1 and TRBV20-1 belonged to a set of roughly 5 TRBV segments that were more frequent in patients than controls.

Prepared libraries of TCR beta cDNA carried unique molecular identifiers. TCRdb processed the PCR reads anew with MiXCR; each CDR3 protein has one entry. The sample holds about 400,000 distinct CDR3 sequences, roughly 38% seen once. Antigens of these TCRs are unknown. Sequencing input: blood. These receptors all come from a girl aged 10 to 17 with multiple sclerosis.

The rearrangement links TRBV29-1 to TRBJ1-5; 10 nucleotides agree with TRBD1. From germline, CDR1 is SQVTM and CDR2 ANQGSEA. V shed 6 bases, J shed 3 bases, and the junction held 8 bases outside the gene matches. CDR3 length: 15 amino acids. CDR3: CSVASGQGINQPQHF. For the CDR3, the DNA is TGCAGCGTGGCCTCGGGACAGGGGATCAATCAGCCCCAGCATTTT.

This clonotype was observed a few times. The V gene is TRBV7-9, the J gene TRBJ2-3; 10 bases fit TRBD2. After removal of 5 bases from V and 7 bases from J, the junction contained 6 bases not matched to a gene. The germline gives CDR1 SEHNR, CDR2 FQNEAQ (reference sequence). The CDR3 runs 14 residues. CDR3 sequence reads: CASSPSGGAHTQYF. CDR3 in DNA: TGTGCCAGCAGCCCCAGCGGGGGGGCCCATACGCAGTATTTT.

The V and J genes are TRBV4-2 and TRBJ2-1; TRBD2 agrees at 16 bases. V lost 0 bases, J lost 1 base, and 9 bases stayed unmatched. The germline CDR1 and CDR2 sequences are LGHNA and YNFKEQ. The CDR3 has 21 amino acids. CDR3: CASSQEDNRGLAGGSYNEQFF. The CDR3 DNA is TGTGCCAGCAGCCAAGAAGATAATCGGGGACTAGCGGGGGGGTCCTACAATGAGCAGTTCTTC.

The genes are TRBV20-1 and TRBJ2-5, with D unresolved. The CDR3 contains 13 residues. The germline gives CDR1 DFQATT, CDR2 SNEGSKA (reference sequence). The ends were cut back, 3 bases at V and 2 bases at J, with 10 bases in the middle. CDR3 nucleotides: TGCAGTGCTAGCAGCCCAGCGCAAGAGACCCAGTACTTC. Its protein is CSASSPAQETQYF.

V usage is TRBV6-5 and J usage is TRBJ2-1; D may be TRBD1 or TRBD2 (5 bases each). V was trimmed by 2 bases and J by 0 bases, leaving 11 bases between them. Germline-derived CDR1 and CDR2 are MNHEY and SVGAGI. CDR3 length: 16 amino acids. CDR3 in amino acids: CASSYMKGSSYNEQFF. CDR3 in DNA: TGTGCCAGCAGTTACATGAAGGGGAGCTCCTACAATGAGCAGTTCTTC.

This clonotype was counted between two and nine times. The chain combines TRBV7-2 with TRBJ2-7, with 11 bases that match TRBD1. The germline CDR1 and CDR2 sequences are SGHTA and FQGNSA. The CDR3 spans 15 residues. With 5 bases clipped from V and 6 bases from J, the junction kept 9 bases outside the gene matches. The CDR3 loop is CASSAIPGQGGEQYF. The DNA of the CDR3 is TGTGCCAGCAGCGCCATACCGGGACAGGGGGGCGAGCAGTACTTC.

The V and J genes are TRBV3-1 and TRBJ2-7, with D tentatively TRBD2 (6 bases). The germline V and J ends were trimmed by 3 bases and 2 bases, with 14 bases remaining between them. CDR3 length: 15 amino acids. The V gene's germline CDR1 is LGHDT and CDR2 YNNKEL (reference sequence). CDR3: CASSQGTAGPYEQYF. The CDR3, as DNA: TGTGCCAGCAGCCAGGGAACGGCGGGACCCTACGAGCAGTACTTC.

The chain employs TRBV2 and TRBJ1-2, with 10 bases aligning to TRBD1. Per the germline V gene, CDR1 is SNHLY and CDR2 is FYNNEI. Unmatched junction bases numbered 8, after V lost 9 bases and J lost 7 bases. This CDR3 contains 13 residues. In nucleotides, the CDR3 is TGTGCCAGGCGGGACAGGGGACGGCTTGGCTACACCTTC. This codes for CARRDRGRLGYTF.

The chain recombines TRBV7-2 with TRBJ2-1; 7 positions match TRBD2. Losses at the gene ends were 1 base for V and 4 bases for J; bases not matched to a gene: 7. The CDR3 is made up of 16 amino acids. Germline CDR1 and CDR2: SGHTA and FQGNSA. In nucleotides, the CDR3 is TGTGCCAGCAGCTTAGTCGGGGCGGGGGATTACAATGAGCAGTTCTTC. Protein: CASSLVGAGDYNEQFF.

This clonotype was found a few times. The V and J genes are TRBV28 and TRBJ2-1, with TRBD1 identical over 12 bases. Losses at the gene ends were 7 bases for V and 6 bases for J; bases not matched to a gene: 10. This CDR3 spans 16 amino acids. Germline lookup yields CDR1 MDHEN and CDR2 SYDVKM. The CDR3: CASTSPGQGAGNEQFF. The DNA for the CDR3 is TGTGCCAGCACCTCGCCGGGACAGGGGGCAGGCAATGAGCAGTTCTTC.

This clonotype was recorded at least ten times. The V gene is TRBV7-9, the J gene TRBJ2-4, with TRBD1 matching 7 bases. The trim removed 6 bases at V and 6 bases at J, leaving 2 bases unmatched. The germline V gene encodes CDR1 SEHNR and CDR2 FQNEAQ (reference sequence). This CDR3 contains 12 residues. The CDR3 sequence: CASRDRRNIQYF. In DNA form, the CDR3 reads TGTGCCAGCAGGGACAGGCGAAACATTCAGTACTTC.

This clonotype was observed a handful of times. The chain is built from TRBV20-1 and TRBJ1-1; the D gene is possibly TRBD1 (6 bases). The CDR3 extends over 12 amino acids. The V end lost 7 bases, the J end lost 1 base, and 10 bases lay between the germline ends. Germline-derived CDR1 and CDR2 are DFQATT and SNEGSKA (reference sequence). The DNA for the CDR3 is TGCAGTGTCGGGACACCGAACACTGAAGCTTTCTTT. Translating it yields CSVGTPNTEAFF.